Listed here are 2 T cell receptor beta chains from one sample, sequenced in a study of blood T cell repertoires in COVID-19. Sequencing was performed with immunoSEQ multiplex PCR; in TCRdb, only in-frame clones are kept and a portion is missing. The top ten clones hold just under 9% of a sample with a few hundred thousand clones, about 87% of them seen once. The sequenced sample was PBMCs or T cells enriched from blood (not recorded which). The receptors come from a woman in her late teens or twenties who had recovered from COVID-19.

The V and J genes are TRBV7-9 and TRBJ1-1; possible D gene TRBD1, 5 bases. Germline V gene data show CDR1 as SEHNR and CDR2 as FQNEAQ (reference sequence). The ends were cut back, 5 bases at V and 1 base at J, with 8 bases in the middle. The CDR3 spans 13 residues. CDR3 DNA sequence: TGTGCCAGCAGCCGACAGTCGAACACTGAAGCTTTCTTT. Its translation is CASSRQSNTEAFF.

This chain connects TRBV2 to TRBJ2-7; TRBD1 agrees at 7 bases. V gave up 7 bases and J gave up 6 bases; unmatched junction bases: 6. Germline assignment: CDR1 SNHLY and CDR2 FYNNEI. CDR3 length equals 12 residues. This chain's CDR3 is CASKRQGPEQYF. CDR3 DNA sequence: TGTGCCAGCAAGCGACAGGGCCCCGAGCAGTACTTC. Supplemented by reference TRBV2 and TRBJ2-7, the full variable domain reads EPEVTQTPSHQVTQMGQEVILRCVPISNHLYFYWYRQILGQKVEFLVSFYNNEISEKSEIFDDQFSVERPDGSNFTLKIRSTKLEDSAMYFCASKRQGPEQYFGPGTRLTVT.